Below are 12 T cell receptor beta chains sequenced from a single sample in a study of radiation and T cells in renal cell carcinoma. Time point given: blood 4 weeks post-SBRT, at nephrectomy. The treatment was: 15 Gy SBRT to primary tumor, nephrectomy 4 weeks later. Assay: immunoSEQ multiplex PCR; the TCRdb copy retains only in-frame clones and omits some. The sample has 140,000 to 150,000 clones, 70% to 90% seen once. The source was blood, collected from a patient whose treatment included radiotherapy and nephrectomy. The receptors derive from a woman in her fifties or sixties with renal cell carcinoma.

The chain has TRBV5-1 and TRBJ2-5; 8 nucleotides line up with TRBD1. The CDR3 contains 15 residues. V shed 0 bases, J shed 4 bases, and the junction held 5 bases outside the gene matches. Germline V gives CDR1 SGHRS, CDR2 YFSETQ. CDR3 DNA: TGCGCCAGCAGCTTGGCCGTCAGGGGGCGAGAGACCCAGTACTTC. Protein sequence: CASSLAVRGRETQYF.

The chain employs TRBV15 and TRBJ1-5; D remains ambiguous. Germline-derived CDR1 and CDR2 are LNHNV and YYDKDF (reference sequence). CDR3 length equals 16 residues. The V end was cut by 0 bases, the J end by 0 bases, with 9 bases between. Written as DNA, the CDR3 is TGTGCCACCAGCAGAGATCTCGCGAATAGCAATCAGCCCCAGCATTTT. Protein: CATSRDLANSNQPQHF.

J is TRBJ2-7 and V is TRBV5-4; 8 positions match TRBD2. The CDR3 length is 14 residues. Germline V CDR1 and CDR2: SGHNT, YYREEE (reference sequence). V gave up 4 bases and J gave up 2 bases; unmatched junction bases: 5. This CDR3 is CASSLGLAPYEQYF. Written as DNA, the CDR3 is TGTGCCAGCAGCCTCGGACTAGCCCCCTACGAGCAGTACTTC. The full variable domain, its missing parts supplied by reference TRBV5-4 and TRBJ2-7, is ETGVTQSPTHLIKTRGQQVTLRCSSQSGHNTVSWYQQALGQGPQFIFQYYREEENGRGNFPPRFSGLQFPNYSSELNVNALELDDSALYLCASSLGLAPYEQYFGPGTRLTVT.

The J gene is TRBJ2-7, the V gene TRBV19; either TRBD1 or TRBD2 may fit D (5 bases each). From germline, CDR1 is LNHDA and CDR2 SQIVND (reference sequence). The CDR3 runs 15 residues. V lost 3 bases and J 3 bases, leaving 15 bases between the germline ends. CDR3: CASSISVGTGYEQYF. DNA for the CDR3: TGTGCCAGTAGTATTTCTGTGGGGACCGGCTACGAGCAGTACTTC.

This rearrangement joins TRBV28 to TRBJ1-2; D gene unclear. Looked up from germline, CDR1 is MDHEN and CDR2 is SYDVKM. Trimming removed 5 bases at V and 4 bases at J, with 11 bases between. The CDR3 consists of 13 residues. The CDR3: CASSPQSFYGYTF. DNA of the CDR3: TGTGCCAGCAGTCCACAGTCTTTCTATGGCTACACCTTC.

J is TRBJ1-4 and V is TRBV5-1, with D possibly being TRBD1 (5 bases). The CDR3 loop spans 14 amino acids. Trimming removed 4 bases from V and 6 bases from J, with 13 bases in between. Germline V gene lookup returns CDR1 SGHRS and CDR2 YFSETQ. The CDR3 coding sequence is TGCGCCAGCAGCGCGATGGGGACGGATGAAAAACTGTTTTTT. Translated: CASSAMGTDEKLFF.

The chain has TRBV11-2 and TRBJ2-2; D remains ambiguous. In germline, CDR1 is SGHAT, CDR2 FQNNGV. The CDR3 contains 15 residues. V was pared by 2 bases and J by 4 bases, with 11 bases between. CDR3 sequence: CASSLQSTGTGELFF. CDR3 coding DNA: TGTGCCAGCAGCTTACAGTCTACGGGCACCGGGGAGCTGTTTTTT.

The rearrangement links TRBV18 to TRBJ2-4; D not resolved. CDR1 is KGHSH and CDR2 is LQKENI in the germline V gene. The length of the CDR3 is 14 residues. Trimming stripped 4 bases from V and 9 bases from J, with 16 bases between. The CDR3 DNA reads TGTGCCAGCTCACGACCTCCGGGCGACCGCATTCAGTACTTC. As protein: CASSRPPGDRIQYF.

V gene TRBV6-6 combines with J gene TRBJ1-5; no clear D. The CDR3 covers 14 residues. Germline-derived CDR1 and CDR2 are MNHNY and SVGAGI (reference sequence). Trimming removed 2 bases at V and 7 bases at J, with 12 bases between. The CDR3 DNA reads TGTGCCAGCAGTTACGGGTCGGTAGGGCAGCCCCAGCATTTT. It codes for CASSYGSVGQPQHF.

The genes are TRBV14 and TRBJ2-3; 11 bases match TRBD2. The V and J ends lost 6 bases and 6 bases, in that order; junction bases with no gene match: 23. Germline loops: CDR1 SGHDN, CDR2 FVKESK. The CDR3 has 20 residues. Here the CDR3 DNA reads TGTGCCAGCAGGCCCTTGGGGGCTAGCGGGAGGCGAAATGTTGTGGATACGCAGTATTTT. Translating gives CASRPLGASGRRNVVDTQYF.

This chain connects TRBV2 to TRBJ2-5, with 7 bases that match TRBD1. V trimming: 8 bases; J trimming: 1 base; junction bases outside the gene matches: 7. Per the germline V gene, CDR1 is SNHLY and CDR2 is FYNNEI. The CDR3 length is 14 residues. The DNA for the CDR3 is TGTGCCAGCGGTTTAACAGGGGTCCAAGAGACCCAGTACTTC. Its protein product is CASGLTGVQETQYF.

This clone was seen just once. The chain links TRBV6-1 to TRBJ2-7; D may correspond to TRBD1 or TRBD2 (6 bases each). Looked up from germline, CDR1 is MNHNS and CDR2 is SASEGT. V was cut by 0 bases and J by 2 bases, with 14 bases left in between. CDR3 length: 16 amino acids. CDR3 sequence reads: CASSEAGRGGPYEQYF. The DNA for the CDR3 is TGTGCCAGCAGTGAAGCAGGCAGGGGAGGTCCCTACGAGCAGTACTTC.